This TCR beta chain was retrieved from a study of identical twins. Germline V gene sequence: CDR1 SGHTA, CDR2 FQGNSA. Unmatched junction bases numbered 9, after V lost 5 bases and J lost 0 bases. The CDR3 extends over 16 amino acids. TCRdb processed the 5' RACE reads anew with MiXCR; each CDR3 protein has one entry. Among approximately 700,000 distinct CDR3 sequences listed, 15% to 20% were seen once. This clonotype was detected a few times. These records were also assigned to another study, of T cells expressing NK-cell markers. That paper states: Repertoires of TCR beta were obtained from T cells sorted as CD3+CD56+NKG2C+, CD3+CD56+NKG2C- and CD3+CD56-NKG2C+. Serological testing identified most of the eight sequenced donors as HCMV-seropositive and one as seronegative. In a few donors, dominant clonotypes made up about 28.3-65% of CD3+CD56-NKG2C+ cells.

Sequenced input: PBMCs. The clonotype comes from a woman younger than 35 in good health. The chain combines TRBV7-2 with TRBJ2-5, with 7 bases identical to TRBD2. This chain's CDR3 is CASSRRAGSYQETQYF. The CDR3 DNA reads TGTGCCAGCAGCCGCCGAGCGGGATCGTACCAAGAGACCCAGTACTTC.